One and the same sample provided the 23 T cell receptor beta chains below, sequenced in a study of T cell repertoires in cytomegalovirus infection. TCRdb re-analysed the reads in MiXCR, keeping a single row per CDR3 protein. The sample comprises nearly 550,000 distinct CDR3 sequences, 16% of which are singletons, and 20% to 30% rests with the top ten. Sequencing was performed on CD8+ T cells from PBMCs. The source is a human donor in good health (CMV status not recorded). Some clones in this sample may be carry-over from other donors' samples.

The rearrangement joins TRBV27 to TRBJ1-1; 10 bases are a match to TRBD1. J gave up 7 bases and V 5 bases, and 4 bases lay outside the gene matches. This CDR3 contains 13 residues. CDR1 is MNHEY and CDR2 is SMNVEV in the germline V gene (reference sequence). CDR3 DNA sequence: TGTGCCAGCAGTATAGGACAGGGGGTTGAAGCTTTCTTT. Translating gives CASSIGQGVEAFF.

This clonotype was recorded many times. The chain links TRBV28 to TRBJ1-5; maybe TRBD1 (6 bases). CDR1 is MDHEN, CDR2 SYDVKM, per germline. This CDR3 spans 15 amino acids. With 8 bases removed from V and 3 bases from J, the gap between germline ends came to 17 bases. The CDR3 is CASVEGGRNNQPQHF. CDR3 bases: TGTGCCAGCGTAGAGGGGGGGCGGAACAATCAGCCCCAGCATTTT.

In its sample, this clonotype was seen a few times. The chain joins TRBV7-9 to TRBJ2-1; the D gene is possibly TRBD2 (5 bases). CDR1 is SEHNR and CDR2 is FQNEAQ in the germline V gene (reference sequence). Trimming removed 6 bases at V and 8 bases at J, with 8 bases between. The CDR3 totals 11 residues. The CDR3 protein is CASRTRDEQFF. DNA of the CDR3: TGTGCCAGCAGAACGAGGGATGAGCAGTTCTTC.

Many counts were recorded for this clonotype. The rearrangement links TRBV12-3 or TRBV12-4 to TRBJ2-1, with D possibly TRBD1 on 6 matching bases. CDR3 length: 14 amino acids. Trimming shortened V by 6 bases and J by 1 base, and 10 bases separated the two germline ends. CDR3 coding DNA: TGTGCCAGCAGCAGGACAGAATCCTACAATGAGCAGTTCTTC. It codes for CASSRTESYNEQFF.

This clonotype was seen a handful of times. This chain joins TRBV20-1 and TRBJ2-2; TRBD1 matches at 9 bases. The CDR3 runs 18 residues. The germline V gene has CDR1 DFQATT and CDR2 SNEGSKA (reference sequence). V was pared by 3 bases and J by 1 base, with 12 bases of the junction left unmatched. CDR3 protein: CSASRGQGREWNTGELFF. CDR3 DNA: TGCAGTGCTAGCAGGGGACAGGGTAGAGAATGGAACACCGGGGAGCTGTTTTTT.

This clonotype was picked up a small number of times. V usage is TRBV11-3 and J usage is TRBJ2-1; no clear D. Germline V CDR1 and CDR2: SGHNT, YENEEA. The CDR3 is made up of 17 amino acids. The V end lost 0 bases, the J end lost 5 bases, and 17 bases lay between the germline ends. The CDR3 sequence is CASSLDGDGEGDNEQFF. CDR3 sequence (DNA): TGTGCCAGCAGCTTAGATGGAGATGGTGAAGGTGACAATGAGCAGTTCTTC.

This clonotype has a count of ten or more. This chain uses TRBV7-9 with TRBJ1-2; the D is unclear. The CDR3 length is 16 residues. Trimming stripped 5 bases from V and 4 bases from J, with 20 bases between. CDR1 and CDR2 (germline): SEHNR, FQNEAQ (reference sequence). The CDR3 DNA sequence: TGTGCCAGCAGCCGCTACGCGAGGGAAGAGGTCTATGGCTACACCTTC. Translated, it gives CASSRYAREEVYGYTF. Filled out from reference TRBV7-9 and TRBJ1-2, the complete variable domain reads DTGVSQNPRHKITKRGQNVTFRCDPISEHNRLYWYRQTLGQGPEFLTYFQNEAQLEKSRLLSDRFSAERPKGSFSTLEIQRTEQGDSAMYLCASSRYAREEVYGYTFGSGTRLTVV.

This clonotype was seen only a few times. This rearrangement joins TRBV14 to TRBJ2-1; D not certain. Germline lookup yields CDR1 SGHDN and CDR2 FVKESK. V was clipped by 0 bases and J by 2 bases, with 2 bases between them. The CDR3 is 13 amino acids. DNA for the CDR3: TGTGCCAGCAGCCAAGAGGCCTACAATGAGCAGTTCTTC. The encoded protein is CASSQEAYNEQFF.

The chain is built from TRBV25-1 and TRBJ2-2; tentatively, D is TRBD1 or TRBD2 (5 bases each). Trimming removed 3 bases from V and 4 bases from J, with 12 bases in between. CDR1 is MGHDK, CDR2 SYGVNS, per germline. The CDR3 loop spans 15 amino acids. The CDR3 bases are TGTGCCAGCAGTGAGGGACGGTCGGGCACCGGGGAGCTGTTTTTT. Translated, it gives CASSEGRSGTGELFF.

This clonotype was observed many times. The chain carries TRBV4-1 and TRBJ2-7; TRBD2 is a possible D gene (6 bases). This CDR3 has 13 amino acids. Trimming pared 1 base from V and 2 bases from J, leaving 6 bases between. From germline, CDR1 is MGHRA and CDR2 YSYEKL. Here the CDR3 reads CASSQAGAYEQYF. The CDR3 DNA is TGCGCCAGCAGCCAAGCGGGAGCCTACGAGCAGTACTTC.

The V and J genes are TRBV9 and TRBJ1-4; 10 bases align to TRBD1. The germline gives CDR1 SGDLS, CDR2 YYNGEE. The CDR3 covers 15 residues. The trim removed 4 bases at V and 7 bases at J, leaving 7 bases unmatched. In DNA form, the CDR3 reads TGTGCCAGCAGCTCTAGACAGGGGGCACGTGAAAAACTGTTTTTT. Translation gives CASSSRQGAREKLFF.

Concerning this clonotype: The missing conserved phenylalanine or tryptophan at the end of this CDR3 makes a read error likely. The rearrangement uses TRBV20-1 and TRBJ2-1, with TRBD1 matching over 7 bases. Germline V gene sequence: CDR1 DFQATT, CDR2 SNEGSKA (reference sequence). J was trimmed by 0 bases and V by 3 bases; bases with no gene match: 8. This CDR3 spans 16 amino acids. CDR3 sequence reads: CSASGRQGSSYNEQFL. CDR3 nucleotides: TGCAGTGCTAGTGGCAGACAGGGAAGCTCCTACAATGAGCAGTTCTTA.

This chain links TRBV24-1 with TRBJ1-1; D is unresolved. The CDR3 covers 13 residues. Between the trimmed V and J ends, which lost 2 bases and 6 bases, there was a span of 9 bases. Germline assignment: CDR1 KGHDR and CDR2 SFDVKD. The CDR3, as DNA: TGTGCCACCAGTGATTCGGAGGGCGCTGAAGCTTTCTTT. The encoded protein is CATSDSEGAEAFF.

V gene TRBV3-1 combines with J gene TRBJ2-5; 7 bases align to TRBD2. Losses at the gene ends were 3 bases for V and 7 bases for J; bases not matched to a gene: 14. CDR3 size: 16 residues. The V gene's germline CDR1 is LGHDT and CDR2 YNNKEL (reference sequence). The CDR3 reads CASSHARTSLLLTQYF. The DNA for the CDR3 is TGTGCCAGCAGCCATGCCCGGACTAGTCTGTTATTGACCCAGTACTTC.

This clonotype appeared many times. The rearrangement joins TRBV7-9 to TRBJ2-1; D not resolved. The CDR3 consists of 17 residues. The germline V gene encodes CDR1 SEHNR and CDR2 FQNEAQ (reference sequence). V lost 5 bases and J lost 5, with 22 bases in between. Written as DNA, the CDR3 is TGTGCCAGCAGCCCCACCCCGCCGCAGGTCCAGGACAATGAGCAGTTCTTC. Its protein is CASSPTPPQVQDNEQFF.

The table lists this clonotype with a few counts. The J gene is TRBJ2-2, the V gene TRBV2; D gene uncertain. Trimming removed 6 bases at V and 5 bases at J, with 7 bases between. Germline loops: CDR1 SNHLY, CDR2 FYNNEI. There are 12 residues in the CDR3. This CDR3 reads CASRNVTGELFF. Here the CDR3 DNA reads TGTGCCAGCAGAAACGTTACCGGGGAGCTGTTTTTT. Variable domain in full (rest from reference TRBV2 and TRBJ2-2): EPEVTQTPSHQVTQMGQEVILRCVPISNHLYFYWYRQILGQKVEFLVSFYNNEISEKSEIFDDQFSVERPDGSNFTLKIRSTKLEDSAMYFCASRNVTGELFFGEGSRLTVL.

This clonotype turned up a few times. The rearrangement links TRBV6-6 to TRBJ1-2; 9 bases are shared with TRBD1. The CDR3 contains 16 residues. From germline, CDR1 is MNHNY and CDR2 SVGAGI (reference sequence). The V and J ends lost 3 bases and 6 bases, in that order; junction bases with no gene match: 11. This CDR3 is CASSYEGVGDRDGYTF. CDR3 sequence (DNA): TGTGCCAGCAGTTATGAAGGGGTGGGGGACAGGGATGGCTACACCTTC.

The table lists this clonotype with a few counts. The chain uses TRBV6-6 and TRBJ1-2; D uncertain. The CDR3 has 16 residues. The germline V gene encodes CDR1 MNHNY and CDR2 SVGAGI (reference sequence). The V end lost 0 bases, the J end lost 1 base, and 12 bases lay between the germline ends. This CDR3 reads CASSYSTGNRNYGYTF. The CDR3 coding sequence is TGTGCCAGCAGTTACTCGACGGGGAACCGTAACTATGGCTACACCTTC.

This clonotype was recorded many times. In nucleotides, the CDR3 is TGTGCCAGCCGAGGGACAGGAGGAAACACCGGGGAGCTGTTTTTT. Translation: CASRGTGGNTGELFF. The chain couples TRBV7-9 to TRBJ2-2; 8 nucleotides line up with TRBD1. Trimming took 8 bases from V and 2 from J; bases not matched to a gene: 7. The germline gives CDR1 SEHNR, CDR2 FQNEAQ (reference sequence). This CDR3 spans 15 amino acids.

The V call is TRBV4-1, the J call TRBJ1-5, with 8 bases matching TRBD1. The germline CDR1 and CDR2 sequences are MGHRA and YSYEKL. V lost 2 bases, J lost 4 bases, and 7 bases stayed unmatched. The CDR3 is 16 residues long. DNA for the CDR3: TGCGCCAGCAGCCAAAGGACAGGGACTCTAAATCAGCCCCAGCATTTT. It codes for CASSQRTGTLNQPQHF.

This clonotype was seen ten or more times. The chain recombines TRBV11-2 with TRBJ2-2; D may be TRBD1 (6 bases). Germline assignment: CDR1 SGHAT and CDR2 FQNNGV. This CDR3 has 16 amino acids. V was clipped by 4 bases and J by 5 bases, with 17 bases between them. The CDR3 sequence: CASSWWGTSSTGELFF. The CDR3 DNA follows: TGTGCCAGCAGCTGGTGGGGGACAAGTTCAACCGGGGAGCTGTTTTTT.

V and J are TRBV7-3 and TRBJ2-1; 11 nucleotides line up with TRBD2. Germline V gene sequence: CDR1 SGHTA, CDR2 FQGTGA. This CDR3 is 18 amino acids long. The ends lost 4 bases at V and 4 bases at J; junction bases unmatched: 12. CDR3 loop: CASSSGSPGLAAYNEQFF. The CDR3 bases are TGTGCCAGCAGCTCCGGTAGTCCGGGACTAGCGGCATACAATGAGCAGTTCTTC.

As regards this clonotype: The missing conserved phenylalanine or tryptophan at the end of this CDR3 makes a read error likely. This chain uses TRBV2 with TRBJ2-1, with 10 positions matching TRBD2. V gave up 8 bases and J gave up 7 bases; unmatched junction bases: 11. This CDR3 contains 15 residues. Germline V gene data show CDR1 as SNHLY and CDR2 as FYNNEI. The CDR3 loop reads CASPAGLADSNEQFL. The DNA of the CDR3 is TGTGCCAGCCCTGCAGGACTAGCGGACTCAAATGAGCAGTTCCTC.